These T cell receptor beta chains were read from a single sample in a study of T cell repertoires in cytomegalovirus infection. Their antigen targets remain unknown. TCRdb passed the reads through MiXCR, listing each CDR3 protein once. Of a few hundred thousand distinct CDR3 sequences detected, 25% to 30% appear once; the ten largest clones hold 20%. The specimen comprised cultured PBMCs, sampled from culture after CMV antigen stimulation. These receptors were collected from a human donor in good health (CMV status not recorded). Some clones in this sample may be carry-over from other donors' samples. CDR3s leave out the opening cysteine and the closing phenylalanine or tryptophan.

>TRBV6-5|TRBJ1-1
ASSYFAPGGAGYTEAF
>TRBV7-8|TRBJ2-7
ASSPADQRYEQY
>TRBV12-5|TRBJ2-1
ASGSRDRVNEQF
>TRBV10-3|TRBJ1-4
ATIGGPNEKLF
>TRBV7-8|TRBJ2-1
ASSNSQRSYNEQF
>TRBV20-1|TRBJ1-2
SATTGATNYGYT
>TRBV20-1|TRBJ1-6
SAKDRVTTRISSPLH
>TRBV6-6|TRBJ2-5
ASREQRDLETQY
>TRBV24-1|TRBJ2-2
ATSENLGQGFTGELF
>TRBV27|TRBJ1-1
ASSPRQRTAEAF
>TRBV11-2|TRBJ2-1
ASSSARRLEQF
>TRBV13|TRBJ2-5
ASSLGTRLGETQY
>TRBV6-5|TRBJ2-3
ASSPRMVDTQY
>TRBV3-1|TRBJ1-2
ASSQEGGGGYT
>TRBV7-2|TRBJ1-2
ASSLMESGYGYT
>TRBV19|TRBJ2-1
ASSQNGRVTNEQF